The clone carrying this T cell receptor beta chain came up a few times. Template switching added a universal primer binding site, and final cDNA carried unique molecular identifiers. From the 5' RACE reads, TCRdb called clonotypes with MiXCR, one entry per CDR3 protein. The data contain 1,800,000 or so distinct CDR3 sequences, under 35% of them singletons. The data were obtained in a study of identical twins. CDR3 length: 16 amino acids. Looked up from germline, CDR1 is MGHRA and CDR2 is YSYEKL. Trimming took off 0 bases at V and 11 bases at J, with 20 bases between the two ends. Sequencing input: cord blood. This chain connects TRBV4-1 to TRBJ1-5, with D perhaps TRBD1 (5 bases). This TCR was sampled from a newborn girl in good health. The CDR3 DNA reads TGCGCCAGCAGCCAAGATAGGAGGACACCCAAATGGGCCCAGCATTTT. Translating it yields CASSQDRRTPKWAQHF.